What follows is one TCR beta chain and its context. This specimen comes from a study of post-analysis software for immune sequencing data. TCR beta cDNA libraries included unique molecular identifiers. Input populations of 1 to 10 million T cells gave rise to approximately 500,000 cDNA molecules. Using its own MiXCR run on the PCR reads, TCRdb lists one record per CDR3 protein. This sample carries about 460,000 distinct CDR3 sequences, nearly 45% of them seen once, and the ten largest clones take about 12%. Sequences were obtained from blood. This clonotype originated in a girl aged 5-17 years with multiple sclerosis.

The CDR3 bases are TGCAGTGCTAGAGCGGGGGCCTTCGGGGGCTACACCTTC. Translated, it gives CSARAGAFGGYTF. This chain joins TRBV20-1 and TRBJ1-2; D might be TRBD1 (6 bases). The length of the CDR3 is 13 residues. Germline values: CDR1 DFQATT, CDR2 SNEGSKA (reference sequence). V lost 1 base to trimming and J lost 8 bases, with 14 bases between them.